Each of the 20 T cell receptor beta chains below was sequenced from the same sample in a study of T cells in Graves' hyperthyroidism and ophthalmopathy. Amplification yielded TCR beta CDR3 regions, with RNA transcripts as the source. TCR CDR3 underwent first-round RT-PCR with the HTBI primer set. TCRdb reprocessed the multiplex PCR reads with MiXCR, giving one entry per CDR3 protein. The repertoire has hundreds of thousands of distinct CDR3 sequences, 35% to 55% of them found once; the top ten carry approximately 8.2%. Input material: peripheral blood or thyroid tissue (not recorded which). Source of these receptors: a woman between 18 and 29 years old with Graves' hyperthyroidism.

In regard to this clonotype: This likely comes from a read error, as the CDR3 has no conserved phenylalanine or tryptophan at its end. The CDR3 protein is CATSDSLAGRSDEQYS. In DNA, the CDR3 is TGTGCCACCAGTGATTCACTAGCGGGAAGGTCGGACGAGCAGTACTCC. The gene calls are TRBV24-1 and TRBJ2-7, with 10 bases that match TRBD2. Germline V lookup: CDR1 KGHDR, CDR2 SFDVKD. Trimming cost V 2 bases and J 5 bases; bases outside gene matches: 8. The CDR3 has 16 amino acids.

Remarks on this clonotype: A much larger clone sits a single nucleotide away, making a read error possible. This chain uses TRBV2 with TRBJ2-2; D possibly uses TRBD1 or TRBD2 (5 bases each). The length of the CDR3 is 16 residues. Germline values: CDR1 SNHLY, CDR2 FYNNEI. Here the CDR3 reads CASSEAGTLNTGEPFF. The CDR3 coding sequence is TGTGCCAGCAGTGAAGCCGGGACCCTGAACACCGGGGAGCCGTTTTTT.

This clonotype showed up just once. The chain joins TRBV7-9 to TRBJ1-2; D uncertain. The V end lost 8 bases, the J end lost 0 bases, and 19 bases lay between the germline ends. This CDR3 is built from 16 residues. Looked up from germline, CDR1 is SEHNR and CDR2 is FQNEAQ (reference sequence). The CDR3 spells CASGLAYGSTNYGYTF. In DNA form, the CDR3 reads TGTGCCAGCGGACTAGCATACGGGTCAACTAACTATGGCTACACCTTC.

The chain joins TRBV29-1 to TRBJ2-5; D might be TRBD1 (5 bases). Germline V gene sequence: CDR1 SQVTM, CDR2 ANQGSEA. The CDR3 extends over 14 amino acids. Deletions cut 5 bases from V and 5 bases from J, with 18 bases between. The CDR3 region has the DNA TGCAGCGTTAGGGGCAGGCTCTCAATTGAGACCCAGTACTTC. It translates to CSVRGRLSIETQYF.

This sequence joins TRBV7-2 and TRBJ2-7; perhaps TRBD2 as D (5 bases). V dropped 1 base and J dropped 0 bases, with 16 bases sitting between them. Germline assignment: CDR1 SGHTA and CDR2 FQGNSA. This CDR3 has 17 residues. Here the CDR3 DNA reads TGTGCCAGCAGCTTAGATCGGGGAGCCAGGCCCTCCTACGAGCAGTACTTC. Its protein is CASSLDRGARPSYEQYF. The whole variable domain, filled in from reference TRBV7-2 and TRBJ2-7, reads GAGVSQSPSNKVTEKGKDVELRCDPISGHTALYWYRQSLGQGLEFLIYFQGNSAPDKSGLPSDRFSAERTGGSVSTLTIQRTQQEDSAVYLCASSLDRGARPSYEQYFGPGTRLTVT.

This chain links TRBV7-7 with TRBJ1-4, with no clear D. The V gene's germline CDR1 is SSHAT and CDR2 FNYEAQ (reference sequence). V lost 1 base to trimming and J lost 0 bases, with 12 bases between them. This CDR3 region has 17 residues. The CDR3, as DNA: TGTGCCAGCAGCTTAGAAACGCGGCTAGCAACTAATGAAAAACTGTTTTTT. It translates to CASSLETRLATNEKLFF.

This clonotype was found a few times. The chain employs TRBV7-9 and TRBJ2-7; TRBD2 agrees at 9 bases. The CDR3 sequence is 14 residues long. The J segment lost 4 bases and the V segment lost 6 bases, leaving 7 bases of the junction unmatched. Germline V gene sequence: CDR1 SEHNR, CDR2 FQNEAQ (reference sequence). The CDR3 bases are TGTGCCAGCAGATTCGGGACTAGCCCTTACGAGCAGTACTTC. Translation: CASRFGTSPYEQYF. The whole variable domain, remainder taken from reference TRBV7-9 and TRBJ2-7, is DTGVSQNPRHKITKRGQNVTFRCDPISEHNRLYWYRQTLGQGPEFLTYFQNEAQLEKSRLLSDRFSAERPKGSFSTLEIQRTEQGDSAMYLCASRFGTSPYEQYFGPGTRLTVT.

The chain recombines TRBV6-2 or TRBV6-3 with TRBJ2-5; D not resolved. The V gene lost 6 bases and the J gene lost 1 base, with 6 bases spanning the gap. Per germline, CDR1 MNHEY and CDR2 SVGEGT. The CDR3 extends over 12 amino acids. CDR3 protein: CASRRIQETQYF. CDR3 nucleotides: TGTGCCAGCAGACGGATCCAAGAGACCCAGTACTTC.

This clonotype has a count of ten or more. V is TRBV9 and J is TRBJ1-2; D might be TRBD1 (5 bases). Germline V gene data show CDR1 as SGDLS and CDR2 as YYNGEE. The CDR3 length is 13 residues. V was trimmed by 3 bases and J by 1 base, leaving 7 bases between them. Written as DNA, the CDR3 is TGTGCCAGCAGCGGGACATATAACTATGGCTACACCTTC. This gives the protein CASSGTYNYGYTF.

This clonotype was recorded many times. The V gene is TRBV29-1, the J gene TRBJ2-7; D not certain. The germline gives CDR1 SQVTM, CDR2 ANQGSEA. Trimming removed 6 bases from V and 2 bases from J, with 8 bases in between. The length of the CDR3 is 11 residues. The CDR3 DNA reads TGCAGCGTCGCCCCACCCTACGAGCAGTACTTC. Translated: CSVAPPYEQYF.

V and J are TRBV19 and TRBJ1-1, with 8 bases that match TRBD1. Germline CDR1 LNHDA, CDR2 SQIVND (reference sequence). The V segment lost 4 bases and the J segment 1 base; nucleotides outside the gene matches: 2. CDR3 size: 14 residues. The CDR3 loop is CASSKGQGNTEAFF. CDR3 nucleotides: TGTGCCAGTAGTAAAGGACAGGGGAACACTGAAGCTTTCTTT.

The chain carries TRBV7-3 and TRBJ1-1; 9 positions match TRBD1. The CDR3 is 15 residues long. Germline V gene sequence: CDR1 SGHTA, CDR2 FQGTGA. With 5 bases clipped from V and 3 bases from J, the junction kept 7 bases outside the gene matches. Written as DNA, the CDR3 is TGTGCCAGCAGCCCCTGGGACAGGGCGGACACTGAAGCTTTCTTT. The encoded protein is CASSPWDRADTEAFF.

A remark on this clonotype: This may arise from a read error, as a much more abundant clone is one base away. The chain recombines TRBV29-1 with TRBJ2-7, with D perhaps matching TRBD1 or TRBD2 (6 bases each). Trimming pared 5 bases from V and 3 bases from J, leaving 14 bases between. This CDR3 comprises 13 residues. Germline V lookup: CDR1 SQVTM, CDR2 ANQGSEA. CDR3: CSVYGGADYEQYF. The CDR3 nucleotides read TGCAGCGTTTACGGGGGCGCGGACTACGAGCAGTACTTC.

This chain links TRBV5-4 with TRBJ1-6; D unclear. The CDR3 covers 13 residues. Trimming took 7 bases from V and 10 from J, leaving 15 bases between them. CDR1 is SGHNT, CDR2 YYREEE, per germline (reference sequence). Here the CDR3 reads CASYSGWESPLHF. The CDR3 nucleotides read TGTGCCAGCTACTCGGGGTGGGAGTCACCCCTCCACTTT.

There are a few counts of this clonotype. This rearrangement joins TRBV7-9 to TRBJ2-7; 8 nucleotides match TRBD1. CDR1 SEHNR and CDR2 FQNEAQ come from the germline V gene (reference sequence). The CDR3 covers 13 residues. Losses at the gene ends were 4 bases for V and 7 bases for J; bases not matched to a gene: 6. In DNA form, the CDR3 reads TGTGCCAGCAGCTCGCGGACAGGGCGGGAGCAGTACTTC. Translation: CASSSRTGREQYF. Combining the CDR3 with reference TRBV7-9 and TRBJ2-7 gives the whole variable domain DTGVSQNPRHKITKRGQNVTFRCDPISEHNRLYWYRQTLGQGPEFLTYFQNEAQLEKSRLLSDRFSAERPKGSFSTLEIQRTEQGDSAMYLCASSSRTGREQYFGPGTRLTVT.

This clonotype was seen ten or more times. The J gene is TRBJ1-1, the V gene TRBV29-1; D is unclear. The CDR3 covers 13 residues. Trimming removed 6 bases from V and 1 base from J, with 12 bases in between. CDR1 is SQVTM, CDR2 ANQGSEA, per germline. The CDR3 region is CSVLGRPNTEAFF. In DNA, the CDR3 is TGCAGCGTCTTAGGACGGCCGAACACTGAAGCTTTCTTT.

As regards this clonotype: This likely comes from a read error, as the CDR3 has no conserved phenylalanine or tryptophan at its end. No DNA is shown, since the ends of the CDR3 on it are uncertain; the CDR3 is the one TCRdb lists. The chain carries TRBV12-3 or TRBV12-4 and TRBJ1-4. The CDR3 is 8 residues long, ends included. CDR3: CASSLDGQ.

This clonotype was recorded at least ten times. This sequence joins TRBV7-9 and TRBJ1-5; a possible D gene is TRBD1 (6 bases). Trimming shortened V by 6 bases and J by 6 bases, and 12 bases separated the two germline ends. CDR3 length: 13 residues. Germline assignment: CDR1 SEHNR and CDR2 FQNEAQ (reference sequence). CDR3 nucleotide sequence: TGTGCCAGCAGTCCGGGGGGGGCTCAGCCCCAGCATTTT. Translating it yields CASSPGGAQPQHF.

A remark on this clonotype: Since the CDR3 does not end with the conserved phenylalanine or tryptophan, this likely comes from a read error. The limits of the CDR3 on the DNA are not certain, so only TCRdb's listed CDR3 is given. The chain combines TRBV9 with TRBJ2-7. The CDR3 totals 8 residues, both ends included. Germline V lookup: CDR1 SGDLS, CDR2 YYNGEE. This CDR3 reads CASSVGSR.

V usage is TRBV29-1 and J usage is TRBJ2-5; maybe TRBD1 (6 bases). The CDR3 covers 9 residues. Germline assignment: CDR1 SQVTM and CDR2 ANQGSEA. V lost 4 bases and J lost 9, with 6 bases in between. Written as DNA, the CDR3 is TGCAGCGTTGGACAGGCCCAGTACTTC. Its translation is CSVGQAQYF. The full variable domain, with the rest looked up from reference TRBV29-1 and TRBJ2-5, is SAVISQKPSRDICQRGTSLTIQCQVDSQVTMMFWYRQQPGQSLTLIATANQGSEATYESGFVIDKFPISRPNLTFSTLTVSNMSPEDSSIYLCSVGQAQYFGPGTRLLVL.